A selection of T cell receptor beta chains follows, all from one sample in a study of vaccination and CD4 T cells after COVID-19. Using its own MiXCR run on the PCR reads, TCRdb lists one record per CDR3 protein. Of some 10,000 distinct CDR3 sequences in the sample, over 25% were seen once. These TCRs are of unknown antigen specificity. Sequences were derived from CD4+ T cells from blood, cultured in vitro, sampled after SARS-CoV-2 vaccination. Receptors originate from a human donor who had recovered from COVID-19. CDR3s include the opening cysteine and the closing phenylalanine or tryptophan. The D gene is left open where the match is weak. Clone size is not always given. Where it is, it says once, few, many or a class for expanded clones.

v_call,d_call,j_call,clone_size,cdr3_nt,cdr3_aa
TRBV7-2,TRBD1,TRBJ1-1,few,TGTGCCAGCAGCTTGACCAGGGGGTATTTATCTGAAGCTTTCTTT,CASSLTRGYLSEAFF
TRBV11-2,TRBD2,TRBJ2-1,.,TGTGCCAGCAGTCCGACCGGGGGGGCGAACAATGAGCAGTTCTTC,CASSPTGGANNEQFF
TRBV18,.,TRBJ1-6,few,TGTGCCAGCTCACCACGGGGTGGGGATTCACCCCTCCACTTT,CASSPRGGDSPLHF
TRBV6-2/TRBV6-3,TRBD2,TRBJ2-2,.,TGTGCCAGCAGTCCCCAGCGGGAGAAAGGGAACACCGGGGAGCTGTTTTTT,CASSPQREKGNTGELFF
TRBV7-9,.,TRBJ2-2,.,TGTGCCACTAGAGCCAGGGGGGACACCGGGGAGCTGTTTTTT,CATRARGDTGELFF
TRBV27,.,TRBJ2-3,.,TGTGCCAGCACCCAAAACCAGAGGACTACAACGACGCAGTATTTT,CASTQNQRTTTTQYF
TRBV27,.,TRBJ2-7,few,TGTGCCAGCAGTCCCCTGGGGCAGGGTTCCTACGAGCAGTACTTC,CASSPLGQGSYEQYF
TRBV29-1,.,TRBJ2-3,.,TGCAGCGTTGACTATAGCACAGATACGCAGTATTTT,CSVDYSTDTQYF
TRBV20-1,TRBD1,TRBJ2-4,.,TGCAGTGCTTATAAACAGGGGATCCGGAACATTCAGTACTTC,CSAYKQGIRNIQYF
TRBV7-9,.,TRBJ2-7,once,TGTGCCAGCAGCTTTGAGGGGTCCTACGAGCAGTACTTC,CASSFEGSYEQYF
TRBV7-2,TRBD2,TRBJ2-7,few,TGTGCCAGCAGCCCGTACCTAGCGGGGGGGGACGAGCAGTACTTC,CASSPYLAGGDEQYF
TRBV11-2,TRBD2,TRBJ2-5,few,TGTGCCAGCAGCCTTCATGGGAGGGATGAGACCCAGTACTTC,CASSLHGRDETQYF
TRBV7-9,.,TRBJ2-5,.,TGTGCCAGCTCCCGATATGGGGCCCCACAAGAGACCCAGTACTTC,CASSRYGAPQETQYF
TRBV6-1,.,TRBJ2-7,few,TGTGCCAGCAGAGAAGGGCAGGGTACCTACGAGCAGTACTTC,CASREGQGTYEQYF
TRBV7-7,TRBD2,TRBJ2-3,few,TGTGCCAGCAGCTTAGGTGCTAGCGGGATGAGAGATACGCAGTATTTT,CASSLGASGMRDTQYF
TRBV7-2,TRBD1,TRBJ1-4,medium-sized,TGTGCCAGCAGCCAGCAAGGGGGCCTGGCTAATGAAAAACTGTTTTTT,CASSQQGGLANEKLFF
TRBV25-1,.,TRBJ2-4,.,TGTGCCAGCAGTGACTGGTACCTAAACATTCAGTACTTC,CASSDWYLNIQYF
TRBV28,.,TRBJ2-1,.,TGTGCCAGCAGTTTAGCGCCTCCCGGGCCCATCTTC,CASSLAPPGPIF
TRBV10-2,.,TRBJ2-3,.,TGCGCCAGCCGCGTGGGCGGGACCACCCGGGGAGATACGCAGTATTTT,CASRVGGTTRGDTQYF
TRBV28,.,TRBJ1-1,few,TGTGCCAGCAGCCCCAACACTGAAGCTTTCTTT,CASSPNTEAFF
TRBV6-1,.,TRBJ1-3,once,TGTGCCAGCAGTGGGTGGAGGGGCGCTGGAAACACCATATATTTT,CASSGWRGAGNTIYF
TRBV7-2,.,TRBJ1-5,few,TGTGCCAGCAGGGCTCCGGGACTGGGAAATCAGCCCCAGCATTTT,CASRAPGLGNQPQHF
TRBV7-2,.,TRBJ2-3,few,TGTGCCAGCAGCTTAGCGCCCGCAACCTTTAGCACAGATACGCAGTATTTT,CASSLAPATFSTDTQYF
TRBV6-1,TRBD2,TRBJ2-7,.,TGTGCCATTCAAGCGGGGGGCCCCTACGAGCAGTACTTC,CAIQAGGPYEQYF
TRBV28,.,TRBJ1-1,once,TGTGCCAGCAGTTTACGGGACACTGAAGCTTTCTTT,CASSLRDTEAFF
TRBV6-1,.,TRBJ2-2,.,TGTGCCAGCAAACCAAGGACTTCTGGGACCGATACCGGGGAGCTGTTTTTT,CASKPRTSGTDTGELFF
TRBV10-1,.,TRBJ1-2,few,TGCGCCAGCTCTACAGGGTTCCCCTATGGCTACACCTTC,CASSTGFPYGYTF
TRBV20-1,.,TRBJ2-4,medium-sized,TGCAGTGCTAGAGATCTTGGCAAAAACATTCAGTACTTC,CSARDLGKNIQYF
TRBV12-3/TRBV12-4,.,TRBJ2-5,few,TGTGCCAGCAGCTTTTGGGAGACCCAGTACTTC,CASSFWETQYF
TRBV19,TRBD1,TRBJ2-1,.,TGTGCCAGTAGTAAGGGGGCCAATGAGCAGTTCTTC,CASSKGANEQFF
TRBV21-1,.,TRBJ1-2,.,TGTGCCAGCAGCCGAAATGCGAACCCCTTC,CASSRNANPF
TRBV12-3/TRBV12-4,.,TRBJ1-2,few,TGTGCCAGCAGTTTTACAGATAACTATGGCTACACCTTC,CASSFTDNYGYTF
TRBV5-1,TRBD1,TRBJ1-1,.,TGCGCCAGCAGCTCCATAACAGGGGATCCTGAAGCTTTCTTT,CASSSITGDPEAFF
TRBV19,TRBD1,TRBJ2-3,.,TGTGCCACTAAGCGGGGACAGGGGTCCACAGATACGCAGTATTTT,CATKRGQGSTDTQYF
TRBV20-1,.,TRBJ1-2,.,TGCAGTGCTAGAGTATTGGGAGACCACCATGGCTACACCTTC,CSARVLGDHHGYTF
TRBV27,TRBD1,TRBJ1-6,.,TGTGCCAGCAGTACTCCGGGACAGGGTTATTCACCCCTCCACTTT,CASSTPGQGYSPLHF
TRBV7-9,TRBD1,TRBJ1-3,.,TGTGCCAGCAGCTCTCACAGGGGCTATAGAAACACCATATATTTT,CASSSHRGYRNTIYF
TRBV7-9,TRBD2,TRBJ2-1,.,TGTGCCAGCAGCCAAAGCGGACTAGGTTATGAGCAGTTCTTC,CASSQSGLGYEQFF
TRBV7-2,.,TRBJ2-1,.,TGTGCCAGCACCTCAGCGGGTACCCACAATGAGCAGTTCTTC,CASTSAGTHNEQFF
TRBV19,.,TRBJ2-6,.,TGTGCCAGTAGGTCTCAGCAGGTATCTGGGGCCAACGTCCTGACTTTC,CASRSQQVSGANVLTF
TRBV4-1,.,TRBJ2-3,few,TGCGCCAGCAGCCAAGTCAATCTAGTCGAAGCAGATACGCAGTATTTT,CASSQVNLVEADTQYF
TRBV7-2,.,TRBJ2-1,once,TGTGCCAGCAGCCCGGACAATGAGCAGTTCTTC,CASSPDNEQFF
TRBV7-2,.,TRBJ2-7,.,TGTGCCAGCAGCACCCGTCTCGAGCAGTACTTC,CASSTRLEQYF
TRBV28,TRBD2,TRBJ2-7,.,TGTGCCAGCAGTTTCCTTCGCCCGGGGGGGGCGACCTACGAGCAGTACTTC,CASSFLRPGGATYEQYF
TRBV30,.,TRBJ2-2,once,TGTGCCTGGAGTGTACAGACCGGCGGGGAGCTGTTTTTT,CAWSVQTGGELFF
TRBV10-2,.,TRBJ2-2,.,TGCGCCAGCAGTGACCCAACCGGGGAGCTGTTTTTT,CASSDPTGELFF
TRBV20-1,TRBD2,TRBJ2-5,.,TGCAGTGCTAGAGGACTAGCGGGAGTGGAGACCCAGTACTTC,CSARGLAGVETQYF